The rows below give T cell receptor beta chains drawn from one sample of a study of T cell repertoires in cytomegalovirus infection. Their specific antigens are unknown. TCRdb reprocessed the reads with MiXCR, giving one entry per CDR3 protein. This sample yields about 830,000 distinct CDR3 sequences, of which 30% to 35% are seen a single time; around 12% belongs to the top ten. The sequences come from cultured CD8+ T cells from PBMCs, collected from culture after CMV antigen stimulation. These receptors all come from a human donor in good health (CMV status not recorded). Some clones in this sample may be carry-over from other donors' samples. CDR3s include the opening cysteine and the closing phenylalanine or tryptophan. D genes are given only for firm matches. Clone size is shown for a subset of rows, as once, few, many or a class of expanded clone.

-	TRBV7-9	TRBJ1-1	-	CATPGHVVTEAFF	TGTGCCACCCCGGGACATGTGGTCACTGAAGCTTTCTTT
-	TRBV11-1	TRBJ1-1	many	CASSARTVGNTEAFF	TGTGCCAGCAGCGCTCGGACAGTTGGGAACACTGAAGCTTTCTTT
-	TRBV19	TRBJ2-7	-	CASSIGAGHYEQYF	TGTGCCAGTAGTATTGGGGCAGGACACTACGAGCAGTACTTC
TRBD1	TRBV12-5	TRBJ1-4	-	CASAPEDRGVEKLFF	TGTGCTAGTGCCCCTGAGGACAGGGGGGTTGAAAAACTGTTTTTT
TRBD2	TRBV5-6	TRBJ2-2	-	CASWEGSYTGELFF	TGTGCCAGCTGGGAGGGTAGTTACACCGGGGAGCTGTTTTTT
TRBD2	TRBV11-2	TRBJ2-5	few	CASSLAFSGGLQETQYF	TGTGCCAGCAGCCTAGCTTTTAGCGGGGGCCTCCAAGAGACCCAGTACTTC
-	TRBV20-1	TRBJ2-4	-	CSASPDRLAKNIQYF	TGCAGTGCTAGCCCCGACAGGCTAGCCAAAAACATTCAGTACTTC
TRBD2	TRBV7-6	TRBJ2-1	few	CASRTSGADNEQFF	TGTGCCAGCCGGACTAGCGGGGCAGACAATGAGCAGTTCTTC
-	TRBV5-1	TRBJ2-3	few	CASSPGAGGGDTQYF	TGCGCCAGCAGCCCTGGGGCAGGCGGCGGGGATACGCAGTATTTT
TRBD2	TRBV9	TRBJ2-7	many	CASSRGLAVIDEQYF	TGTGCCAGCAGCAGGGGACTAGCGGTGATAGACGAGCAGTACTTC
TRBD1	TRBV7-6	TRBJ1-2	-	CVSSTGTELWLYGYTF	TGTGTCAGCAGCACCGGGACAGAATTATGGCTTTATGGCTACACCTTC
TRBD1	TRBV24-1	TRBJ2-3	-	CATSDPGQGTDTQYF	TGTGCCACCAGTGATCCGGGACAGGGAACAGATACGCAGTATTTT
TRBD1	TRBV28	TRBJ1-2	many	CATLLRAGGIPVDGYTF	TGTGCCACCTTGCTGCGGGCAGGGGGGATTCCCGTTGACGGCTACACCTTC
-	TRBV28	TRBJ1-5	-	CASSWTVASNQPQHF	TGTGCCAGCAGTTGGACAGTAGCTAGCAATCAGCCCCAGCATTTT
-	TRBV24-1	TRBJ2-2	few	CATSEGVNTGELFF	TGTGCCACCAGTGAGGGGGTCAACACCGGGGAGCTGTTTTTT
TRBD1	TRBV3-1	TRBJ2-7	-	CASSQASRTGSYEQYF	TGTGCCAGCAGCCAAGCTAGCCGGACAGGCTCCTACGAGCAGTACTTC
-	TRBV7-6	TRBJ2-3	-	CASSTATTRTDTQYF	TGTGCCAGCAGCACGGCTACGACCCGCACAGATACGCAGTATTTT
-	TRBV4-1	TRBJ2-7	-	CASSQVSGKYEQYF	TGCGCCAGCAGCCAAGTGTCGGGGAAGTACGAGCAGTACTTC
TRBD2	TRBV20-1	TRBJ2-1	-	CSARGIGGDFYEQFF	TGCAGTGCTAGAGGAATCGGGGGGGATTTCTATGAGCAGTTCTTC
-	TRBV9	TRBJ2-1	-	CASSVRQFSSYNEQFF	TGTGCCAGCAGCGTAAGGCAGTTCAGCTCCTACAATGAGCAGTTCTTC
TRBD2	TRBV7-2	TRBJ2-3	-	CASSVGLAGGSTDTQYF	TGTGCCAGCAGCGTGGGACTAGCGGGGGGGAGCACAGATACGCAGTATTTT
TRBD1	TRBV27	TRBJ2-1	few	CASSLGGQGANEQFF	TGTGCCAGCAGTTTAGGGGGACAGGGGGCGAATGAGCAGTTCTTC
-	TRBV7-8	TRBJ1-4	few	CASSSSPTNEKLFF	TGTGCCAGCAGCTCCTCCCCAACTAATGAAAAACTGTTTTTT
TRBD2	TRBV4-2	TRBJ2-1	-	CASSPNVLAGGEQFF	TGTGCCAGCAGCCCCAATGTACTAGCGGGGGGGGAGCAGTTCTTC
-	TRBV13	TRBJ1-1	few	CASSGGRRNTEAFF	TGTGCCAGCAGCGGAGGACGGAGGAACACTGAAGCTTTCTTT
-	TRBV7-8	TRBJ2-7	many	CASNSHPVRGAQGYEQYF	TGTGCCAGCAACTCACACCCCGTTCGGGGGGCTCAAGGCTACGAGCAGTACTTC
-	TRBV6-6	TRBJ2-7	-	CASSPRIPPYEQYF	TGTGCCAGCAGTCCCCGCATACCTCCCTACGAGCAGTACTTC
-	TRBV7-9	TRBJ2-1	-	CASSLGGSGEFF	TGTGCCAGCAGCTTAGGAGGGTCTGGGGAGTTCTTC
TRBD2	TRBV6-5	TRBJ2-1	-	CASSYSASGVRNEQFF	TGTGCCAGCAGTTACTCGGCTAGCGGGGTTAGAAATGAGCAGTTCTTC
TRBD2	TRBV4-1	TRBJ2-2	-	CASSQDSGASGELFF	TGCGCCAGCAGCCAAGATAGCGGGGCGTCCGGGGAGCTGTTTTTT
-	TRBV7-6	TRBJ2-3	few	CASSPHLGPKDTQYF	TGTGCCAGCAGCCCTCACCTCGGCCCCAAGGATACGCAGTATTTT
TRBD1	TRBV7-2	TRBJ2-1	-	CASSPSDRGFEVGDEQFF	TGTGCCAGCAGTCCTTCCGACAGGGGGTTCGAGGTGGGGGATGAGCAGTTCTTC
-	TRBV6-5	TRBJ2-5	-	CASSYSLSGQETQYF	TGTGCCAGCAGTTACTCGTTGTCAGGTCAAGAGACCCAGTACTTC
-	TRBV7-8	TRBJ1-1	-	CASSSPEVTEAFF	TGTGCCAGCTCTTCACCAGAGGTCACTGAAGCTTTCTTT
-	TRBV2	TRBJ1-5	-	CASTGSEPGGNQPQHF	TGTGCCAGCACTGGCTCAGAGCCTGGGGGCAATCAGCCCCAGCATTTT
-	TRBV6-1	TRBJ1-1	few	CASRNDSFNTEAFF	TGTGCCAGCAGGAACGACAGTTTTAACACTGAAGCTTTCTTT
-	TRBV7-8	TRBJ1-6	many	CASSLESTPNSPLHF	TGTGCCAGCAGCTTAGAATCTACCCCTAATTCACCCCTCCACTTT
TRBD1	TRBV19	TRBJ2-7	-	CASSPGQSYVQYF	TGTGCCAGCTCCCCGGGACAGTCCTACGTGCAGTACTTC
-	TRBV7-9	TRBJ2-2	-	CASSLPRDLAGTGELFF	TGTGCCAGCAGCCTCCCCCGGGACCTCGCGGGCACCGGGGAGCTGTTTTTT
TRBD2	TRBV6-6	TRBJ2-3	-	CASSYSERGTTDTQYF	TGTGCCAGCAGTTACTCGGAGCGGGGCACCACAGATACGCAGTATTTT
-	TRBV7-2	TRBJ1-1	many	CASSSRQHTEAFF	TGTGCCAGCAGCTCTCGACAGCACACTGAAGCTTTCTTT
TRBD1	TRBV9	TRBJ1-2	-	CASTGGGQGDYGYTF	TGTGCCAGCACCGGAGGGGGACAGGGGGACTATGGCTACACCTTC
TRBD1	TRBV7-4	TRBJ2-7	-	CASSLALQGAYEQYF	TGTGCCAGCAGCTTAGCGTTACAGGGGGCTTACGAGCAGTACTTC
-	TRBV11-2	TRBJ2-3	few	CASSHMQGGSRTQYF	TGTGCCAGCAGCCATATGCAGGGTGGTAGCCGTACGCAGTATTTT
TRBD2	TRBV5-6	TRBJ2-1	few	CASSLAVLAGGESYNEQFF	TGTGCCAGCAGCTTGGCCGTACTAGCGGGGGGCGAATCCTACAATGAGCAGTTCTTC
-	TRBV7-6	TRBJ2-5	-	CASSFPGVPEKETQYF	TGTGCCAGCAGCTTCCCGGGGGTCCCCGAAAAAGAGACCCAGTACTTC
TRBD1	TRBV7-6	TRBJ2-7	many	CASSLLTGNYEQYF	TGTGCCAGCAGCTTACTGACAGGGAACTACGAGCAGTACTTC
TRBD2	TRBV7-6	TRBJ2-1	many	CASSLGLAGRYNEQFF	TGTGCCAGCAGCCTCGGACTAGCGGGTCGTTACAATGAGCAGTTCTTC
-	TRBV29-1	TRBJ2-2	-	CSVAHPNTGELFF	TGCAGCGTTGCACACCCGAACACCGGGGAGCTGTTTTTT
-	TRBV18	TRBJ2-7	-	CASSPPGRDEQYF	TGTGCCAGCTCACCACCGGGCAGGGACGAGCAGTACTTC
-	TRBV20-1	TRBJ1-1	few	CSARPVSMGTEAFF	TGCAGTGCTAGACCGGTTTCCATGGGCACTGAAGCTTTCTTT
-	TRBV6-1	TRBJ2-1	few	CASMTVDDEQFF	TGTGCCAGCATGACCGTGGACGATGAGCAGTTCTTC
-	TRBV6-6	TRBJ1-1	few	CASSPGSYEITEAFF	TGTGCCAGCAGCCCCGGGAGTTATGAAATCACTGAAGCTTTCTTT
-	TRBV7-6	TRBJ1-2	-	CASSLRGIDGYTF	TGTGCCAGCAGCTTACGGGGTATCGATGGCTACACCTTC
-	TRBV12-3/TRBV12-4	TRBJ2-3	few	CASSITGIDTQYF	TGTGCCAGCAGCATAACAGGGATAGATACGCAGTATTTT
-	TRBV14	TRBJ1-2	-	CASSPTKRGSNYGYTF	TGTGCCAGCAGCCCAACCAAGAGGGGATCTAACTATGGCTACACCTTC
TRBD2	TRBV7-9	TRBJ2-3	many	CASSLGLAGGTDTQYF	TGTGCCAGCAGCTTAGGGCTAGCGGGGGGCACAGATACGCAGTATTTT
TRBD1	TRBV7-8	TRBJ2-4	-	CASSTGTGKRNIQYF	TGTGCCAGCAGCACCGGGACAGGGAAAAGGAACATTCAGTACTTC
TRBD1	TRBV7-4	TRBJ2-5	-	CASSYTGGQETQYF	TGTGCCAGCAGCTATACAGGGGGACAAGAGACCCAGTACTTC